This T cell receptor beta chain was found in a study of T cell changes during pregnancy in multiple sclerosis. Germline CDR1 reads GTSNPN; CDR2 reads SVGIG (reference sequence). V shed 4 bases and J 4 bases; nucleotides not matched to a gene: 8. The CDR3 extends over 15 amino acids. Assay: immunoSEQ multiplex PCR; the TCRdb copy retains only in-frame clones and omits some. Among 38,000 or so clones listed, around 90% were seen once. Sequencing used peripheral blood, obtained before pregnancy. V usage is TRBV30 and J usage is TRBJ2-1, with 9 bases identical to TRBD2. The receptor was isolated from a female donor with multiple sclerosis, enrolled in a pregnancy study. CDR3 region: CAWNPRLAGYNEQFF. As DNA, the CDR3 is TGTGCCTGGAACCCCAGGCTAGCGGGGTACAATGAGCAGTTCTTC.